A single sample is the source of the 26 T cell receptor beta chains below, sequenced in a study of control samples from healthy donors and cancer patients. Measured with immunoSEQ multiplex PCR; TCRdb has only the in-frame clones, and not every one. In the table there are approximately 210,000 clones, around 93% of which are singletons. Sequenced sample: blood. All receptors derive from a man aged 30-40 years in good health.

The chain joins TRBV19 to TRBJ1-4; D remains unclear. V was cut by 0 bases and J by 0 bases, with 8 bases left in between. The germline gives CDR1 LNHDA, CDR2 SQIVND (reference sequence). The CDR3 has 16 amino acids. The CDR3 region has the DNA TGTGCCAGTAGTATAGATCTTACCACAACTAATGAAAAACTGTTTTTT. Protein sequence: CASSIDLTTTNEKLFF.

The V call is TRBV4-1, the J call TRBJ2-1; no clear D. V lost 5 bases to trimming and J lost 3 bases, with 14 bases between them. Germline CDR1 and CDR2: MGHRA and YSYEKL. CDR3 length equals 15 residues. DNA for the CDR3: TGCGCCAGCAGCAGGGCCCCCGGAGACTACAATGAGCAGTTCTTC. It yields the protein CASSRAPGDYNEQFF.

The V gene is TRBV10-1, the J gene TRBJ2-2; D is perhaps TRBD2 (6 bases). This CDR3 has 15 residues. The germline V gene has CDR1 WNHNN and CDR2 SYGVQD (reference sequence). The V and J ends lost 9 bases and 1 base respectively, with 15 bases between them. The CDR3 coding sequence is TGCGCCAGTGCGAACGGGGGTCTGAACACCGGGGAGCTGTTTTTT. Its translation is CASANGGLNTGELFF.

The CDR3 bases are TGCGCCAGCAGTTCGACGCTTCGGGACAGCTACAATGAGCAGTTCTTC. Translated, it gives CASSSTLRDSYNEQFF. The chain links TRBV5-1 to TRBJ2-1, with TRBD1 matching over 7 bases. After removal of 5 bases from V and 3 bases from J, the junction contained 11 bases not matched to a gene. Germline lookup yields CDR1 SGHRS and CDR2 YFSETQ. The CDR3 sequence is 16 residues long.

The chain links TRBV9 to TRBJ2-5; possible D gene TRBD1, 5 bases. Trimming cost V 0 bases and J 2 bases, with 8 bases left between them. The length of the CDR3 is 14 residues. The germline V gene encodes CDR1 SGDLS and CDR2 YYNGEE. CDR3 coding DNA: TGTGCCAGCAGCGTAGAGGCAGGGCAAGAGACCCAGTACTTC. Residues: CASSVEAGQETQYF.

This chain connects TRBV24-1 to TRBJ1-2, with TRBD1 matching 8 bases. Germline loops: CDR1 KGHDR, CDR2 SFDVKD. This CDR3 is built from 15 residues. V dropped 9 bases and J dropped 3; count of bases not matched to a gene: 11. This chain's CDR3 is CATAPTGEADYGYTF. CDR3 DNA sequence: TGTGCCACCGCCCCGACAGGGGAGGCAGACTATGGCTACACCTTC.

The chain is built from TRBV5-1 and TRBJ1-2; 8 bases fit TRBD1. J gave up 7 bases and V 0 bases, and 11 bases lay outside the gene matches. The CDR3 is made up of 16 amino acids. CDR1 is SGHRS, CDR2 YFSETQ, per germline. The DNA for the CDR3 is TGCGCCAGCAGCTTGGCCGTGGCAGGGGGCTTTTCTGGCTACACCTTC. It translates to CASSLAVAGGFSGYTF.

The chain couples TRBV7-9 to TRBJ2-1; 9 bases are a match to TRBD1. Germline values: CDR1 SEHNR, CDR2 FQNEAQ (reference sequence). Trimming removed 1 base from V and 8 bases from J; junction bases left unmatched: 6. The CDR3 covers 15 residues. As DNA, the CDR3 is TGTGCCAGCAGCTTAGGGGGGACAGGGCCCGATGAGCAGTTCTTC. Residues: CASSLGGTGPDEQFF.

The gene calls are TRBV21-1 and TRBJ2-1; TRBD2 is the table's D call and was not checked against the DNA. TRBV21-1 is recorded as a pseudogene. CDR3 size: 20 residues. In nucleotides, the CDR3 is TGTGCCAGCAGCAAAGCAGAGTGGGCGGTGAAGGAGGGGTGGGACAATGAGCAGTTCTTC. Protein: CASSKAEWAVKEGWDNEQFF.

This chain joins TRBV9 and TRBJ2-1; tentative D call: TRBD2 (5 bases). The CDR3 is 14 residues long. The germline CDR1 and CDR2 sequences are SGDLS and YYNGEE. The ends were cut back, 0 bases at V and 8 bases at J, with 12 bases in the middle. The CDR3 sequence is CASSVEKREDEQFF. The DNA of the CDR3 is TGTGCCAGCAGCGTAGAAAAGAGGGAAGATGAGCAGTTCTTC.

The rearrangement links TRBV5-4 to TRBJ1-2, with D possibly matching TRBD1 (5 bases). The V and J ends lost 4 bases and 7 bases respectively, with 23 bases between them. This CDR3 contains 16 residues. Germline CDR1 SGHNT, CDR2 YYREEE (reference sequence). Here the CDR3 DNA reads TGTGCCAGCAGCGGGGGAAAGTTCTCCCCCGCACGTGGCTACACCTTC. Its protein is CASSGGKFSPARGYTF.

The chain joins TRBV6-5 to TRBJ2-3, with a possible D match to TRBD1 (5 bases). The V end was cut by 3 bases, the J end by 0 bases, with 7 bases between. The CDR3 extends over 14 amino acids. Per the germline V gene, CDR1 is MNHEY and CDR2 is SVGAGI. CDR3 coding DNA: TGTGCCAGCAGTTATGGGGCGAGCACAGATACGCAGTATTTT. It encodes CASSYGASTDTQYF.

The rearrangement uses TRBV24-1 and TRBJ2-7; D is unclear. Germline-derived CDR1 and CDR2 are KGHDR and SFDVKD. This CDR3 contains 13 residues. Trimming stripped 3 bases from V and 1 base from J, with 6 bases between. CDR3 in amino acids: CATSDPPSYEQYF. CDR3 sequence (DNA): TGTGCCACCAGTGATCCCCCATCCTACGAGCAGTACTTC.

The V call is TRBV11-2, the J call TRBJ1-5, with D unclear. V was cut by 3 bases and J by 3 bases, with 6 bases left in between. This CDR3 has 13 residues. CDR1 SGHAT and CDR2 FQNNGV come from the germline V gene. CDR3 nucleotides: TGTGCCAGCAGCTTGAACATCAATCAGCCCCAGCATTTT. Protein product: CASSLNINQPQHF.

The rearrangement uses TRBV5-1 and TRBJ1-3, with 8 bases that match TRBD1. The germline CDR1 and CDR2 sequences are SGHRS and YFSETQ. J lost 4 bases, V lost 2 bases, and 2 bases had no gene match. The CDR3 runs to 14 residues. CDR3 coding DNA: TGCGCCAGCAGCTTTGGGACAGGAGGAAACACCATATATTTT. The encoded protein is CASSFGTGGNTIYF.

This chain joins TRBV5-6 and TRBJ1-4, with D unresolved. Germline V gene data show CDR1 as SGHDT and CDR2 as YYEEEE. The V end lost 1 base, the J end lost 5 bases, and 3 bases lay between the germline ends. The length of the CDR3 is 12 residues. The CDR3 loop is CASSLTNEKLFF. DNA of the CDR3: TGTGCCAGCAGCTTGACAAATGAAAAACTGTTTTTT.

This chain joins TRBV27 and TRBJ1-1; 7 bases agree with TRBD1. The V segment lost 5 bases and the J segment 3 bases; nucleotides outside the gene matches: 6. CDR3 length equals 14 residues. Looked up from germline, CDR1 is MNHEY and CDR2 is SMNVEV (reference sequence). The CDR3 nucleotides are TGTGCCAGCAGTCCCAGACAGGGTCACACTGAAGCTTTCTTT. The encoded protein is CASSPRQGHTEAFF.

CDR3 bases: TGTGCCAGCAGCTTAGATCCGGGGAAGCGAGATACGCAGTATTTT. It translates to CASSLDPGKRDTQYF. The V call is TRBV7-9, the J call TRBJ2-3; a possible D gene is TRBD2 (5 bases). The CDR3 totals 15 residues. Trimming shortened V by 1 base and J by 5 bases, and 13 bases separated the two germline ends. Germline V lookup: CDR1 SEHNR, CDR2 FQNEAQ (reference sequence).

The CDR3 loop is CASSFRQYYEQYF. The CDR3 DNA sequence: TGTGCCAGCAGTTTTCGGCAGTACTACGAGCAGTACTTC. The chain joins TRBV27 to TRBJ2-7; D is ambiguous. Germline V CDR1 and CDR2: MNHEY, SMNVEV (reference sequence). V shed 3 bases and J shed 3 bases, with 9 bases lying between them. CDR3 size: 13 residues.

J is TRBJ2-3 and V is TRBV4-1; D is possibly TRBD1 (5 bases). The V end lost 4 bases, the J end lost 0 bases, and 20 bases lay between the germline ends. CDR1 and CDR2 (germline): MGHRA, YSYEKL. This CDR3 has 18 amino acids. The CDR3 nucleotides read TGCGCCAGCAGCCGCAGACCCCTGGGGCTATTAAGCACAGATACGCAGTATTTT. Protein product: CASSRRPLGLLSTDTQYF.

The V gene is TRBV7-2, the J gene TRBJ2-3; TRBD2 is a possible D gene (6 bases). This CDR3 spans 14 amino acids. In germline, CDR1 is SGHTA, CDR2 FQGNSA. V lost 5 bases to trimming and J lost 0 bases, with 9 bases between them. In DNA form, the CDR3 reads TGTGCCAGCAGCACCCGGGGGAGCACAGATACGCAGTATTTT. As protein: CASSTRGSTDTQYF.

The rearrangement uses TRBV30 and TRBJ1-3, with a possible D match to TRBD1 (6 bases). Germline loops: CDR1 GTSNPN, CDR2 SVGIG (reference sequence). This CDR3 region has 14 residues. V lost 1 base and J 4 bases, leaving 11 bases between the germline ends. CDR3 residues: CAWSATGGGNTIYF. DNA of the CDR3: TGTGCCTGGAGTGCGACAGGAGGGGGAAACACCATATATTTT.

This rearrangement joins TRBV4-2 to TRBJ2-3; TRBD1 is a possible D gene (6 bases). Looked up from germline, CDR1 is LGHNA and CDR2 is YNFKEQ. Trimming took off 1 base at V and 3 bases at J, with 8 bases between the two ends. The CDR3 contains 14 residues. CDR3 sequence reads: CASSQGGRTDTQYF. CDR3 bases: TGTGCCAGCAGCCAAGGGGGGCGGACAGATACGCAGTATTTT.

V is TRBV20-1 and J is TRBJ1-1, with 8 bases that match TRBD1. Trimming at V came to 6 bases and at J to 11 bases, leaving 8 bases not matched to a gene. This CDR3 region has 11 residues. Germline loops: CDR1 DFQATT, CDR2 SNEGSKA (reference sequence). In nucleotides, the CDR3 is TGCAGTGCCGGGACAGGCCCTCGGGCTTTCTTT. This gives the protein CSAGTGPRAFF.

The gene calls are TRBV6-5 and TRBJ1-6; no definite D call. Deletions cut 6 bases from V and 0 bases from J, with 9 bases between. Germline CDR1 MNHEY, CDR2 SVGAGI. This CDR3 region has 15 residues. This CDR3 reads CASRKTNSYNSPLHF. The CDR3 DNA follows: TGTGCCAGCAGGAAGACGAACTCCTATAATTCACCCCTCCACTTT.

V and J are TRBV4-1 and TRBJ2-5; D not certain. The germline gives CDR1 MGHRA, CDR2 YSYEKL. V gave up 1 base and J gave up 5 bases, with 8 bases separating them. This CDR3 comprises 13 residues. CDR3 amino acids: CASSQGILETQYF. Written as DNA, the CDR3 is TGCGCCAGCAGCCAAGGGATCCTGGAGACCCAGTACTTC.